This passage covers 8 T cell receptor beta chains from one sample sequenced in a study of CD8+ T cells in alopecia areata. TCR sequencing used cDNA made by reverse transcription of extracted RNA. The table came from immunoSEQ multiplex PCR; TCRdb's copy has only in-frame clones and leaves some out. Among some 120,000 clones, about 60% were seen once, and the ten largest hold 12%. Specified treatment: oral pan-JAK inhibitor, 5-10 mg twice daily. This material consisted of CD8+ T cells sorted from blood, taken at week 24, from a patient treated with tofacitinib. These receptors were collected from a human donor with alopecia areata.

This clone has more than one count but fewer than ten. V is TRBV10-3 and J is TRBJ2-5, with 7 bases identical to TRBD2. The CDR3 covers 14 residues. Per the germline V gene, CDR1 is ENHRY and CDR2 is SYGVKD. The J segment lost 5 bases and the V segment lost 2 bases, leaving 5 bases of the junction unmatched. CDR3 nucleotide sequence: TGTGCCATCAGTGAGCGAGCGGGGAGGGAGACCCAGTACTTC. Its protein is CAISERAGRETQYF.

This chain joins TRBV7-9 and TRBJ2-7; a possible D gene is TRBD1 (5 bases). Germline V gives CDR1 SEHNR, CDR2 FQNEAQ (reference sequence). V gave up 5 bases and J gave up 1 base, with 9 bases separating them. The CDR3 consists of 13 residues. The CDR3: CASSPRVSYEQYF. The DNA of the CDR3 is TGTGCCAGCAGCCCCAGGGTTTCCTACGAGCAGTACTTC.

V usage is TRBV11-1 and J usage is TRBJ2-1; 8 bases align to TRBD2. The CDR3 is 16 amino acids. Germline V gene lookup returns CDR1 SGHAT and CDR2 FQDESV (reference sequence). CDR3 loop: CAAEPESGGGYNEQFF. CDR3 coding DNA: TGTGCGGCCGAGCCCGAATCGGGGGGGGGTTACAATGAGCAGTTCTTC.

V gene TRBV29-1 combines with J gene TRBJ1-1, with D possibly being TRBD1 (5 bases). V was clipped by 8 bases and J by 5 bases, with 18 bases between them. This CDR3 region has 13 residues. Germline V gene data show CDR1 as SQVTM and CDR2 as ANQGSEA. As DNA, the CDR3 is TGCAGCCCGTGGCCGGGGGAAGGGACTGAAGCTTTCTTT. It is translated as CSPWPGEGTEAFF.

The chain uses TRBV7-9 and TRBJ2-6, with 7 bases lining up with TRBD1. The CDR3 length is 19 residues. J lost 0 bases, V lost 8 bases, and 16 bases had no gene match. Germline values: CDR1 SEHNR, CDR2 FQNEAQ (reference sequence). In DNA, the CDR3 is TGTGCCAGCCCCTTGGCTAGGGGGCGGGTTCGCTCTGGGGCCAACGTCCTGACTTTC. Residues: CASPLARGRVRSGANVLTF. Combining the CDR3 with reference TRBV7-9 and TRBJ2-6 gives the whole variable domain DTGVSQNPRHKITKRGQNVTFRCDPISEHNRLYWYRQTLGQGPEFLTYFQNEAQLEKSRLLSDRFSAERPKGSFSTLEIQRTEQGDSAMYLCASPLARGRVRSGANVLTFGAGSRLTVL.

The chain uses TRBV30 and TRBJ1-1, with D possibly being TRBD1 (6 bases). Per the germline V gene, CDR1 is GTSNPN and CDR2 is SVGIG (reference sequence). This CDR3 region has 12 residues. Trimming removed 6 bases from V and 5 bases from J, with 13 bases in between. This chain's CDR3 is CACSGALTEAFF. The CDR3 DNA is TGTGCCTGTTCAGGGGCTCTGACTGAAGCTTTCTTT.

The chain is built from TRBV29-1 and TRBJ2-3; 8 nucleotides align to TRBD2. CDR3 length: 16 amino acids. V lost 2 bases, J lost 2 bases, and 9 bases stayed unmatched. Germline CDR1 SQVTM, CDR2 ANQGSEA. The CDR3 reads CSVELSGGGYTDTQYF. CDR3 bases: TGCAGCGTTGAATTGTCTGGCGGGGGGTACACAGATACGCAGTATTTT.

The genes are TRBV30 and TRBJ2-7, with 8 bases matching TRBD1. Germline V gives CDR1 GTSNPN, CDR2 SVGIG (reference sequence). Trimming removed 5 bases from V and 5 bases from J; junction bases left unmatched: 11. The CDR3 is 14 amino acids. The CDR3 is CAWGPGGSTDEQYF. The CDR3 bases are TGTGCCTGGGGGCCAGGGGGCAGTACAGACGAGCAGTACTTC.